Below, 10 T cell receptor beta chains from the same sample are listed, as sequenced in a study of CD8+CD57+ T cells in acquired aplastic anemia (dated by TCRdb to the late 2010s). Sequencing instrument: Illumina HiSeq 2000. Genomic DNA was used as template for profiling of TCR beta VDJ combinations and CDR3 sequences. TCRdb redid the processing of the public reads, applying fastp at Q25 and MiXCR, and retained in-frame beta chains. Each CDR3 protein gets just one entry, which takes the most common genes and DNA from the rows behind it. In this sample the table shows 400,000 to 450,000 distinct CDR3 sequences, 55% to 70% of which occur a single time. Jointly, the top ten make up 4% of the sample. The sequencing sample was made of sorted CD4+, CD8+, or CD8+CD57+ T cells (not recorded which) from PBMCs. The receptors were sampled from a human donor in good health, serving as a control.

Only one count was recorded for this clonotype. The rearrangement joins TRBV10-3 to TRBJ2-2; unclear D gene. The CDR3 extends over 14 amino acids. V lost 2 bases, J lost 8 bases, and 12 bases lay in between. Germline V gives CDR1 ENHRY, CDR2 SYGVKD. CDR3 protein: CAISESAPPGELFF. The CDR3 bases are TGTGCCATCAGTGAGAGCGCGCCACCGGGGGAGCTGTTTTTT.

The gene calls are TRBV10-3 and TRBJ1-1, with D uncertain. Germline CDR1 ENHRY, CDR2 SYGVKD. Trimming left V 7 bases short and J 1 base short, with 10 bases between. The CDR3 runs to 13 residues. This CDR3 is CAINSNRNTEAFF. The CDR3 DNA is TGTGCCATCAATTCTAACAGGAACACTGAAGCTTTCTTT.

The chain links TRBV20-1 to TRBJ1-6; perhaps TRBD1 as D (5 bases). V lost 1 base and J 9 bases, leaving 16 bases between the germline ends. Germline V lookup: CDR1 DFQATT, CDR2 SNEGSKA (reference sequence). The length of the CDR3 is 15 residues. This chain's CDR3 is CSARVGQIRPSPLHF. As DNA, the CDR3 is TGCAGTGCTAGAGTGGGGCAGATCCGTCCTTCACCCCTCCACTTT.

This clonotype has a single count. The chain joins TRBV2 to TRBJ1-5, with 8 bases that match TRBD1. V dropped 4 bases and J dropped 6; count of bases not matched to a gene: 11. The CDR3 totals 16 residues. Looked up from germline, CDR1 is SNHLY and CDR2 is FYNNEI. The CDR3 here is CASSAGDRGESQPQHF. The DNA for the CDR3 is TGTGCCAGCAGTGCCGGAGACAGGGGAGAGAGTCAGCCCCAGCATTTT.

This clonotype appeared a single time. This chain joins TRBV15 and TRBJ2-1; TRBD2 is a possible D gene (5 bases). V was shortened by 1 base and J by 1 base, with 11 bases between the two germline ends. This CDR3 spans 16 amino acids. Germline loops: CDR1 LNHNV, CDR2 YYDKDF (reference sequence). The CDR3 nucleotides are TGTGCCACCAGCAGAGGTCCAGCGGATTCCTACAATGAGCAGTTCTTC. Its translation is CATSRGPADSYNEQFF.

About this clonotype itself: An end of the junction differs from the germline gene, which may be a read error. V and J are TRBV14 and TRBJ1-2; D remains unclear. The length of the CDR3 is 14 residues. Germline assignment: CDR1 SGHDN and CDR2 FVKESK. The CDR3 loop is CASSQITNTEAFSF. CDR3 nucleotides: TGTGCCAGCAGCCAAATCACGAACACTGAAGCTTTCTCCTTC.

The rearrangement uses TRBV24-1 and TRBJ2-5, with 7 bases fitting TRBD2. Germline lookup yields CDR1 KGHDR and CDR2 SFDVKD. Unmatched junction bases numbered 12, after V lost 7 bases and J lost 5 bases. The CDR3 extends over 15 amino acids. This CDR3 is CATSSDREVVETQYF. The CDR3 DNA reads as TGTGCCACCAGCTCGGACCGGGAGGTTGTGGAGACCCAGTACTTC.

This clonotype has only a few counts. The J gene is TRBJ2-7, the V gene TRBV6-6, with D perhaps assigned TRBD1 or TRBD2 (5 bases each). This CDR3 is 15 amino acids long. Deletions cut 2 bases from V and 3 bases from J, with 14 bases between. CDR1 and CDR2 (germline): MNHNY, SVGAGI (reference sequence). The DNA for the CDR3 is TGTGCCAGCAGTTACGCGAGGGGACGCAGCTACGAGCAGTACTTC. This encodes CASSYARGRSYEQYF.

This clonotype was observed a handful of times. This rearrangement joins TRBV10-2 to TRBJ1-5; unclear D gene. Deletions cut 5 bases from V and 5 bases from J, with 10 bases between. CDR1 WSHSY and CDR2 SAAADI come from the germline V gene. This CDR3 region has 13 residues. The CDR3 DNA follows: TGCGCCAGCAGTTTTCGGGTTGATCAGCCCCAGCATTTT. Residues: CASSFRVDQPQHF.

About this clonotype: The junction and the germline gene differ at one end; a read error may be behind it. The chain uses TRBV19 and TRBJ2-1; weak D call: TRBD2 (6 bases). This CDR3 is 11 amino acids long. Germline V gives CDR1 LNHDA, CDR2 SQIVND (reference sequence). Here the CDR3 reads CASSGGREQFF. The DNA of the CDR3 is TGCGCCAGTAGTGGGGGGAGAGAGCAGTTCTTC. The whole variable domain, remainder taken from reference TRBV19 and TRBJ2-1, is DGGITQSPKYLFRKEGQNVTLSCEQNLNHDAMYWYRQDPGQGLRLIYYSQIVNDFQKGDIAEGYSVSREKKESFPLTVTSAQKNPTAFYLCASSGGREQFFGPGTRLTVL.